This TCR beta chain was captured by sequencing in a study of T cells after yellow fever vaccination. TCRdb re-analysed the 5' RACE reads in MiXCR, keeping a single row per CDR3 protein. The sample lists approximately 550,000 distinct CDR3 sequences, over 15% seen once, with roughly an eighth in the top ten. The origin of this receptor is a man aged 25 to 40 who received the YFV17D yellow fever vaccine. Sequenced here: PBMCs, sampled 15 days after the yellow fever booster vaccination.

DNA for the CDR3: TGCAGTGCTCCTACTAGCGGGAGGTATTCAGATACGCAGTATTTT. Translated: CSAPTSGRYSDTQYF. V and J are TRBV20-1 and TRBJ2-3; 12 nucleotides align to TRBD2. Germline V gene data show CDR1 as DFQATT and CDR2 as SNEGSKA (reference sequence). This CDR3 region has 15 residues. V shed 5 bases and J 4 bases; nucleotides not matched to a gene: 7.